These 18 T cell receptor beta chains were sequenced from one sample in a study of CD8+CD57+ T cells in acquired aplastic anemia. Those patients picked for sequencing had displayed CD8+CD57+ cell expansion on flow cytometry. CDR3 and TCR beta VDJ profiling relied on genomic DNA as the template. TCRdb reprocessed the reads via MiXCR and lists one record per CDR3 protein. Of approximately 190,000 distinct CDR3 sequences detected, less than 60% appear once; the ten largest clones hold 9.7%. Source material: sorted CD4+, CD8+, or CD8+CD57+ T cells (not recorded which) from PBMCs. The receptors here all came from a human donor with aplastic anemia.

This clonotype was counted between two and nine times. V is TRBV30 and J is TRBJ1-1; D unresolved. Germline CDR1 and CDR2: GTSNPN and SVGIG (reference sequence). This CDR3 has 13 residues. V lost 2 bases to trimming and J lost 0 bases, with 7 bases between them. This CDR3 is CAWSQDLNTEAFF. The CDR3 nucleotides are TGTGCCTGGAGTCAGGACTTGAACACTGAAGCTTTCTTT.

On this clonotype itself: One end of the junction does not line up with germline, which may come from a read error. The chain recombines TRBV7-2 with TRBJ2-3; a weak D match, TRBD2 (6 bases). Per the germline V gene, CDR1 is SGHTA and CDR2 is FQGNSA. CDR3 size: 16 residues. DNA for the CDR3: TGTGCCAGCAGCTTAGCGCGGGGATTCGACACAGATACGCAGTACTTT. Its translation is CASSLARGFDTDTQYF.

DNA of the CDR3: TGTGCCAGCAGCGTAGTTCCAGCGGGGCCTTACGAGCAGTACTTC. Its translation is CASSVVPAGPYEQYF. J is TRBJ2-7 and V is TRBV9; 7 bases agree with TRBD2. Germline loops: CDR1 SGDLS, CDR2 YYNGEE. The CDR3 has 15 residues. The trim removed 0 bases at V and 4 bases at J, leaving 7 bases unmatched.

Concerning this clonotype itself: In this CDR3 the conserved last residue, phenylalanine or tryptophan, is missing, so a read error is likely. The chain combines TRBV2 with TRBJ2-3, with unresolved D. The CDR3 runs 12 residues. The V end lost 5 bases, the J end lost 2 bases, and 5 bases lay between the germline ends. CDR1 SNHLY and CDR2 FYNNEI come from the germline V gene. The DNA for the CDR3 is TGTGCCAGCAGTCTCACCACAGATACGCAGTATCTT. Its protein product is CASSLTTDTQYL.

This clonotype has a count of ten or more. The chain carries TRBV4-2 and TRBJ2-1; possible D gene TRBD2, 6 bases. Germline loops: CDR1 LGHNA, CDR2 YNFKEQ. V was pared by 4 bases and J by 3 bases, with 10 bases between. The CDR3 has 14 amino acids. The CDR3 here is CASSRGDGYNEQFF. The CDR3 DNA is TGTGCCAGCAGCCGGGGGGACGGCTACAATGAGCAGTTCTTC.

Regarding this clonotype: One end of the junction fails to match germline, which may point to a read error. This chain connects TRBV10-3 to TRBJ2-3; 10 bases align to TRBD2. Germline V gene sequence: CDR1 ENHRY, CDR2 SYGVKD. The length of the CDR3 is 14 residues. The CDR3 region has the DNA TGTGCCGTCGCCGGGACTAGCGTTACAGACACGCAGTATTTT. Translated, it gives CAVAGTSVTDTQYF.

The chain uses TRBV6-1 and TRBJ2-1; 10 nucleotides line up with TRBD2. Per germline, CDR1 MNHNS and CDR2 SASEGT. V gave up 5 bases and J gave up 0 bases; unmatched junction bases: 4. There are 16 residues in the CDR3. The CDR3 DNA sequence: TGTGCCAGCAGTCTTAGCGGGAGGAGCTCCTACAATGAGCAGTTCTTC. It codes for CASSLSGRSSYNEQFF.

The chain has TRBV24-1 and TRBJ2-2; either TRBD1 or TRBD2 may fit D (5 bases each). CDR1 and CDR2 from the germline V gene are KGHDR and SFDVKD. This CDR3 spans 14 amino acids. Trimming stripped 6 bases from V and 8 bases from J, with 15 bases between. This chain's CDR3 is CATSQSGPGGELFF. In nucleotides, the CDR3 is TGTGCCACCAGTCAATCGGGACCCGGTGGGGAGCTGTTTTTT.

By sample fraction, this clonotype is medium-sized. This rearrangement joins TRBV29-1 to TRBJ1-1; no reliable D call. The germline V and J ends were trimmed by 3 bases and 12 bases, with 14 bases remaining between them. This CDR3 has 11 residues. Per the germline V gene, CDR1 is SQVTM and CDR2 is ANQGSEA. CDR3 sequence (DNA): TGCAGCGTTGATTGGCAGACCGTGTCTTTCTTT. Protein sequence: CSVDWQTVSFF.

The CDR3 DNA reads TGTGCCATCAGTGAAGAATGGGGGAACTATGGCTACACCTTC. It codes for CAISEEWGNYGYTF. J is TRBJ1-2 and V is TRBV10-3, with D tentatively TRBD1 (5 bases). The CDR3 contains 14 residues. Per the germline V gene, CDR1 is ENHRY and CDR2 is SYGVKD. The V end lost 3 bases, the J end lost 2 bases, and 10 bases lay between the germline ends.

This clonotype was counted a single time. The CDR3 sequence is CASSLDRVETQYF. CDR3 bases: TGTGCCAGCAGCTTGGACAGGGTGGAGACCCAGTACTTC. The chain carries TRBV5-6 and TRBJ2-5; tentatively, D is TRBD1 (6 bases). Trimming took 0 bases from V and 5 from J, leaving 8 bases between them. Germline assignment: CDR1 SGHDT and CDR2 YYEEEE. This CDR3 is 13 amino acids long.

The V gene is TRBV29-1, the J gene TRBJ1-3, with D tentatively TRBD1 (5 bases). The CDR3 is 13 amino acids. The germline V gene encodes CDR1 SQVTM and CDR2 ANQGSEA. The V and J ends lost 5 bases and 3 bases respectively, with 11 bases between them. This chain's CDR3 is CSVRPGGGNTIYF. The CDR3 DNA sequence: TGCAGCGTTCGGCCCGGGGGTGGAAACACCATATATTTT.

This chain connects TRBV9 to TRBJ1-4; D is perhaps TRBD1 (6 bases). The CDR3 extends over 14 amino acids. Germline V lookup: CDR1 SGDLS, CDR2 YYNGEE. Trimming cost V 3 bases and J 7 bases, with 13 bases left between them. For the CDR3, the DNA is TGTGCCAGCAGCGCGGGGGGGCTGGGTGAAAAACTGTTTTTT. It translates to CASSAGGLGEKLFF. Full variable domain (remainder filled in from reference TRBV9 and TRBJ1-4): DSGVTQTPKHLITATGQRVTLRCSPRSGDLSVYWYQQSLDQGLQFLIQYYNGEERAKGNILERFSAQQFPDLHSELNLSSLELGDSALYFCASSAGGLGEKLFFGSGTQLSVL.

The V gene is TRBV7-2, the J gene TRBJ2-2, with D unclear. Germline CDR1 SGHTA, CDR2 FQGNSA. This CDR3 comprises 11 residues. V was shortened by 7 bases and J by 8 bases, with 8 bases between the two germline ends. Written as DNA, the CDR3 is TGTGCCAGCAACAAACAGGGGGAGCTGTTTTTT. Translation gives CASNKQGELFF.

In this sample, this clonotype turned up a few times. The chain joins TRBV20-1 to TRBJ1-6; D is uncertain. The CDR3 covers 13 residues. The germline CDR1 and CDR2 sequences are DFQATT and SNEGSKA (reference sequence). Trimming stripped 1 base from V and 9 bases from J, with 10 bases between. This CDR3 reads CSARVTESSPLHF. The CDR3 DNA reads TGCAGTGCTAGAGTAACCGAAAGTTCACCCCTCCACTTT.

This clonotype was detected many times. V usage is TRBV7-9 and J usage is TRBJ1-2; perhaps TRBD1 as D (5 bases). The V end was cut by 10 bases, the J end by 7 bases, with 28 bases between. The CDR3 covers 16 residues. CDR1 is SEHNR, CDR2 FQNEAQ, per germline (reference sequence). CDR3 coding DNA: TGTGCCACCTCCCCGGACCCCCGGCAGGGCGTGGGTGGCTACACCTTC. Its protein is CATSPDPRQGVGGYTF.

The gene calls are TRBV2 and TRBJ1-2, with 11 bases fitting TRBD1. With V trimmed by 6 bases and J by 7 bases, 10 bases remained unmatched. Germline CDR1 and CDR2: SNHLY and FYNNEI. This CDR3 spans 15 amino acids. CDR3 region: CASSLVDRGQSGYTF. The CDR3 region has the DNA TGTGCCAGCAGCTTAGTGGACAGGGGGCAGAGTGGCTACACCTTC.

This clonotype was seen many times. The chain uses TRBV6-1 and TRBJ2-5; 8 bases agree with TRBD2. The CDR3 has 15 residues. J gave up 4 bases and V 6 bases, and 10 bases lay outside the gene matches. The germline gives CDR1 MNHNS, CDR2 SASEGT. CDR3 bases: TGTGCCAGCAGCCCGTTCGCCGCGGGAGGAGAGACCCAGTACTTC. It specifies CASSPFAAGGETQYF.